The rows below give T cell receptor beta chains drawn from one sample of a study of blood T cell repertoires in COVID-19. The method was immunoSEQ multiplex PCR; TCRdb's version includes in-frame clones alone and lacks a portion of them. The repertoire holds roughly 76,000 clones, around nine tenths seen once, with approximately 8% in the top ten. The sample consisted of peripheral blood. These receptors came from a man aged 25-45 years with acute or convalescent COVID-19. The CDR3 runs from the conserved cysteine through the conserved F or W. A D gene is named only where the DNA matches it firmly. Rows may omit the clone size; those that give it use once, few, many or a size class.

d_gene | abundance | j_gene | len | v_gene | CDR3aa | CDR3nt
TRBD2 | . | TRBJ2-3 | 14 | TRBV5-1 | CASSQPGGTDTQYF | TGCGCCAGCAGCCAGCCGGGGGGGACCGATACGCAGTATTTT
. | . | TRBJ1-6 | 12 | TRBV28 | CASSPNNSPLHF | TGTGCCAGCAGTCCCAATAATTCACCCCTCCACTTT
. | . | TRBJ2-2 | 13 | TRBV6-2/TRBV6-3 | CASSYGDTGELFF | TGTGCCAGCAGTTACGGAGACACCGGGGAGCTGTTTTTT
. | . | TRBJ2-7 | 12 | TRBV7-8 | CASSLNRLEQYF | TGTGCCAGCAGCTTAAACAGGCTCGAGCAGTACTTC
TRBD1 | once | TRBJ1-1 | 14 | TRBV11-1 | CASSPGDRYTEAFF | TGTGCCAGCTCTCCAGGGGACAGATACACTGAAGCTTTCTTT
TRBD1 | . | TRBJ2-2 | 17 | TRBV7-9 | CASRRGTGAPKTGELFF | TGTGCCAGCAGAAGAGGAACAGGGGCCCCTAAGACCGGGGAGCTGTTTTTT
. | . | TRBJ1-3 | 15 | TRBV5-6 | CASTLVGGSGNTIYF | TGTGCCAGCACCCTGGTCGGTGGCTCTGGAAACACCATATATTTT
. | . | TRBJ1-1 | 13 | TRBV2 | CASRRDWNTEAFF | TGTGCCAGCCGCCGGGACTGGAACACTGAAGCTTTCTTT
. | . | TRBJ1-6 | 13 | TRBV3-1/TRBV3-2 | CASSRDLNSPLHF | TGTGCCAGCAGTAGGGACTTGAATTCACCCCTCCACTTT
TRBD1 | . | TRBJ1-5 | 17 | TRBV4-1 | CASSQVGTGRLSQPQHF | TGCGCCAGCAGCCAAGTCGGGACAGGTCGACTGAGTCAGCCCCAGCATTTT
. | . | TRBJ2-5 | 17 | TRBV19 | CASKKAFRTVGQETQYF | TGTGCCAGTAAGAAAGCCTTTAGGACAGTGGGTCAGGAGACCCAGTACTTC
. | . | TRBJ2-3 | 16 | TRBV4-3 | CASSQMYGGLTDTQYF | TGCGCCAGCAGCCAAATGTATGGCGGGTTGACAGATACGCAGTATTTT
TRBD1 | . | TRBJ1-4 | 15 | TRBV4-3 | CASSLKDRGNEKLFF | TGCGCCAGCAGCCTGAAGGACAGGGGAAATGAAAAACTGTTTTTT
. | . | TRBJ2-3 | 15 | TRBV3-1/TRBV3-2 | CASSQASRLTDTQYF | TGTGCCAGCAGCCAAGCCAGCAGACTCACAGATACGCAGTATTTT
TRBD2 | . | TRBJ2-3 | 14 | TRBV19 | CASSIGLGTDTQYF | TGTGCCAGTAGTATCGGACTAGGCACAGATACGCAGTATTTT
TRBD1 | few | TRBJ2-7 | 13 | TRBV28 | CASSTGARYEQYF | TGTGCCAGTTCCACAGGGGCGAGATACGAGCAGTACTTC